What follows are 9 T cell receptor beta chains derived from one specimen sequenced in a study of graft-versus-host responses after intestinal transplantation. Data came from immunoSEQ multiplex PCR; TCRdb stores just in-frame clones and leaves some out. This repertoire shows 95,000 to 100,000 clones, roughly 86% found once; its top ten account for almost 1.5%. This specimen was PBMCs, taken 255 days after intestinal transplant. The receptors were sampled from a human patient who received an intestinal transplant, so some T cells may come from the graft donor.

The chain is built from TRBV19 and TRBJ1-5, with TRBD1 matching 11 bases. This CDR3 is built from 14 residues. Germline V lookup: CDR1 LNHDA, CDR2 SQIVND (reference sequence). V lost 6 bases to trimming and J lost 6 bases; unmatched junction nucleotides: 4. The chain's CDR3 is CASRGQGAVQPQHF. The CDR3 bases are TGTGCCAGTAGAGGACAGGGGGCGGTTCAGCCCCAGCATTTT.

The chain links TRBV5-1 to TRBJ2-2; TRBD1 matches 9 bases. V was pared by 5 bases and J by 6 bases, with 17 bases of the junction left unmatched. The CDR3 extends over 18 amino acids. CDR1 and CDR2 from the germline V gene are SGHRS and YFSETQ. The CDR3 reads CASRLRNPRDRDSGELFF. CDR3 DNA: TGCGCCAGCAGACTACGAAACCCCCGGGACAGGGATTCCGGGGAGCTGTTTTTT.

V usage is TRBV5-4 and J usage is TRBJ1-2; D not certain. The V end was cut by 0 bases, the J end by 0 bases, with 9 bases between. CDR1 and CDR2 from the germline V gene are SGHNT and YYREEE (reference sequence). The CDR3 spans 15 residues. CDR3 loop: CASSLARRTNYGYTF. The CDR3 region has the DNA TGTGCCAGCAGCTTGGCCAGGCGGACTAACTATGGCTACACCTTC.

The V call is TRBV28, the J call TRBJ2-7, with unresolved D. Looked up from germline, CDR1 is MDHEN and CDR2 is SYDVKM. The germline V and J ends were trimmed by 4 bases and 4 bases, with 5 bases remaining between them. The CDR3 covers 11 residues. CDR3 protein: CASSSRYEQYF. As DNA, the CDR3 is TGTGCCAGCAGTTCCCGTTACGAGCAGTACTTC.

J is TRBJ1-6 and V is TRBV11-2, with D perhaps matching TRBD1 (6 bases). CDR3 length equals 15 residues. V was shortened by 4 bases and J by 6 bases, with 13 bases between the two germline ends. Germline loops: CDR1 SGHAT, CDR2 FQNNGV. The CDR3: CASSSRTEINSPLHF. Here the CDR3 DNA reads TGTGCCAGCAGCTCGAGGACAGAGATTAATTCACCCCTCCACTTT.

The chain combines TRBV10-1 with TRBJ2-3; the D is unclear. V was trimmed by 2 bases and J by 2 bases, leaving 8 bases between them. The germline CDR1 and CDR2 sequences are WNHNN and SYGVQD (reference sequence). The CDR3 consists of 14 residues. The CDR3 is CASSERAFTDTQYF. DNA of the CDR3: TGCGCCAGCAGTGAGCGGGCTTTCACAGATACGCAGTATTTT.

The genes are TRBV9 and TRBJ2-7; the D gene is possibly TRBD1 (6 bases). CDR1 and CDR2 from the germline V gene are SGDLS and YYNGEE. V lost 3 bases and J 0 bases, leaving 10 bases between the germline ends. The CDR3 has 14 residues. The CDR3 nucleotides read TGTGCCAGCAGCGGCCGGGACAACTCCTACGAGCAGTACTTC. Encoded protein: CASSGRDNSYEQYF.

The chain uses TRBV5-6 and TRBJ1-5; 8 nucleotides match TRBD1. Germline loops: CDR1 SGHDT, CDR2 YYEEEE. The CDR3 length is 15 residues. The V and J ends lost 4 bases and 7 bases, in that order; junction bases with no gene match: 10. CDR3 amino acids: CASSHGTGIRQPQHF. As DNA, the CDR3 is TGTGCCAGCAGCCATGGGACAGGCATTAGGCAGCCCCAGCATTTT.

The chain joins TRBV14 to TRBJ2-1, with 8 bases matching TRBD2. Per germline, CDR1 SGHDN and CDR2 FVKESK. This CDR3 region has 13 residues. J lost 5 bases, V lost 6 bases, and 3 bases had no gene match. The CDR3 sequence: CASSGGRNNEQFF. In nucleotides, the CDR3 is TGTGCCAGCAGTGGCGGGAGGAACAATGAGCAGTTCTTC.